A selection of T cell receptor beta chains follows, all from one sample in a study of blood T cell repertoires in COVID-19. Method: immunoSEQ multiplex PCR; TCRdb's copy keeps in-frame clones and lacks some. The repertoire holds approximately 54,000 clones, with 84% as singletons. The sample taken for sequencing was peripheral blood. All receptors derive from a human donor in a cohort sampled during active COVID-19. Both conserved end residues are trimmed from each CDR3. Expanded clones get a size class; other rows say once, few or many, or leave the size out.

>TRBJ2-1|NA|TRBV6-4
ASSDSTSGNAEQF
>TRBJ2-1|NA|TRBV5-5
ASSQGTSGDEQF
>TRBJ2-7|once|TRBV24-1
ATSAQDRGTDEQY
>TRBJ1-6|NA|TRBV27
ASMGRLNSPLH
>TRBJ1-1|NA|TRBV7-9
ASSSEAVPEAF
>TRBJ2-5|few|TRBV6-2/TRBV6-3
ASSYPIERRRTQETQY
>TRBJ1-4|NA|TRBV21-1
ASSKGGTGSEKLF
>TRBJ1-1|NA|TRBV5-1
ASSLETANTEAF
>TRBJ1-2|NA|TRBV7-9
ASSLDRGDGYT
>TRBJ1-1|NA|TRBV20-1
SASSGANTEAF
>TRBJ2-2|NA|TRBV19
ASSLWTSLNTGELF
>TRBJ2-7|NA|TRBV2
ASGTGVGEQY
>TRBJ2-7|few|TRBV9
ASSPGTSGTYEQY
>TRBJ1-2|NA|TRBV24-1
ATSDSGTGAYGYT
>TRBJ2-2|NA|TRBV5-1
ASSFGLYTGELF
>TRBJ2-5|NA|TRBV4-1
ASSQGRIGTTKETQY
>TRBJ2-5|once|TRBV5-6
ASNGLPGGEETQY
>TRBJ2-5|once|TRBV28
ASSQFNSGQETQY
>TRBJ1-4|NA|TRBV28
ASSKGTGGSREKLF
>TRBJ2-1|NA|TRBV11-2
ASSLGHNNEQF
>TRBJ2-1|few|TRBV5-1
ASSLDGLVPYEQF
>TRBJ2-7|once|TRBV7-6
ASSSGTVSYEQY
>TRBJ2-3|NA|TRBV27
ASSLVGGDTQY
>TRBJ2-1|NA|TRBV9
ASSAQGRDRREVYNEQF
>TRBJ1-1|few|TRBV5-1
ASSFGEDAEAF
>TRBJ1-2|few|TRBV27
ASCRTGVSNYGYT
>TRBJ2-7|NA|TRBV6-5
ASRQGSYEQY
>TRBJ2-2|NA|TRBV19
ASSRTGGTGELF
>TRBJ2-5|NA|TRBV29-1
SAGDSQETQY
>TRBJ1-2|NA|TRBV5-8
ASSLVGQGFGYT
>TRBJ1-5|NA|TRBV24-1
ATSDHRGSNQPQH
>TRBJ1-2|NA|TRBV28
ASSETGTKYGYT
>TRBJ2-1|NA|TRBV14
ASSQGGLAGHYNEQF